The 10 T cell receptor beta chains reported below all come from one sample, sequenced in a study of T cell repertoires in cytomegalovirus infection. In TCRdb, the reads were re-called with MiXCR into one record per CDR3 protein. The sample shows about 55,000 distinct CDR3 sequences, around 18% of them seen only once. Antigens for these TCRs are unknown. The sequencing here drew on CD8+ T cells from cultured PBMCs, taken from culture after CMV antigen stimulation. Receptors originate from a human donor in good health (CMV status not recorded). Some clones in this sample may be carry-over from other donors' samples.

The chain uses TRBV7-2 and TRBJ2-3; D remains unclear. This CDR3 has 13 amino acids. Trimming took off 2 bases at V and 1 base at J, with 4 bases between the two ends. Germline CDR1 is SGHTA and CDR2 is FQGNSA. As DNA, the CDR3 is TGTGCCAGCAGCTTAATTGGCACAGATACGCAGTATTTT. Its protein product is CASSLIGTDTQYF.

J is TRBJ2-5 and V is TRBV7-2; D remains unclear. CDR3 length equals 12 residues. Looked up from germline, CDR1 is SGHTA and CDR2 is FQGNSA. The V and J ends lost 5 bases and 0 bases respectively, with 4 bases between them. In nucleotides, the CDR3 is TGTGCCAGCAGCGAGTACCAAGAGACCCAGTACTTC. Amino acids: CASSEYQETQYF.

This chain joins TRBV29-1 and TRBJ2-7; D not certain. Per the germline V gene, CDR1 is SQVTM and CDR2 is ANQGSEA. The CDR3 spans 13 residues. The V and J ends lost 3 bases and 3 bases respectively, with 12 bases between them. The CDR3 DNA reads TGCAGCGTTGAGGCTGGCGGCCTCTACGAGCAGTACTTC. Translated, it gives CSVEAGGLYEQYF.

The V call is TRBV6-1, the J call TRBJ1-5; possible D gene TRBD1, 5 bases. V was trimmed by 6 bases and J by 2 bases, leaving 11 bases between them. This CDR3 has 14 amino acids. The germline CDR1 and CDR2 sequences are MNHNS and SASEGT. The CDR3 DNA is TGTGCCAGCAGGGAAAGGGGTGGCAATCAGCCCCAGCATTTT. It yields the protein CASRERGGNQPQHF.

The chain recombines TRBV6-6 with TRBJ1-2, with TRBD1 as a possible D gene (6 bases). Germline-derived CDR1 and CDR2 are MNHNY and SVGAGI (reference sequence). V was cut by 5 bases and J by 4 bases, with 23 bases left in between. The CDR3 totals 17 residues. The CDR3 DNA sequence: TGTGCCAGCAGTCGCTACCGGGACACGCTTACGAGCTATGGCTACACCTTC. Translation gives CASSRYRDTLTSYGYTF.

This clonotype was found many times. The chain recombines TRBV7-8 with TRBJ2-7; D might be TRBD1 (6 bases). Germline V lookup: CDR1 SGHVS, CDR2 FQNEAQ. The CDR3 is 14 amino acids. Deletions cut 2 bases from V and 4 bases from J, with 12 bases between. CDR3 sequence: CASSLPGQRYEQYF. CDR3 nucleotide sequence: TGTGCCAGCAGCTTACCGGGACAAAGGTACGAGCAGTACTTC.

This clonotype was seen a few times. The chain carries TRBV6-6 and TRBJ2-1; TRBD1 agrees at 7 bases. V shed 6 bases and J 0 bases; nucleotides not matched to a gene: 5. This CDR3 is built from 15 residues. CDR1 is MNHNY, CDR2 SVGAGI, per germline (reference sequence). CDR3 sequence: CASRRDSGSYNEQFF. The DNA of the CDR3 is TGTGCCAGCAGGAGGGACAGCGGCTCCTACAATGAGCAGTTCTTC.

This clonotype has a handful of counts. For the CDR3, the DNA is TGTGCCAGCAGACGGACAGGGACCAAAGTGAATGAGCAGTTCTTC. Protein: CASRRTGTKVNEQFF. This chain uses TRBV12-3 or TRBV12-4 with TRBJ2-1; 8 bases are a match to TRBD1. The CDR3 extends over 15 amino acids. The J segment lost 7 bases and the V segment lost 6 bases, leaving 11 bases of the junction unmatched.

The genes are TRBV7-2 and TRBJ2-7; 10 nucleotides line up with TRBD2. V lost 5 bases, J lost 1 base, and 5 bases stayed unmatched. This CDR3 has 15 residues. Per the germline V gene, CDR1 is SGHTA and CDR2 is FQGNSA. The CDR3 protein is CASSPTGLASYEQYF. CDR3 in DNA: TGTGCCAGCAGCCCGACGGGACTAGCGTCCTACGAGCAGTACTTC.

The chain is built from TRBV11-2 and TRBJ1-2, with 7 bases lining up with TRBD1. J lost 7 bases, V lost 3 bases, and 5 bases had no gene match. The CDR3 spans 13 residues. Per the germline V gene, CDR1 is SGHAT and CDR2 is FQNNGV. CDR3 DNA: TGTGCCAGCAGCTTTACAACAGGGGTTGGCTACACCTTC. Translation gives CASSFTTGVGYTF.